One and the same sample provided the 12 T cell receptor beta chains below, sequenced in a study of tumor and adjacent non-tumor tissue in lung cancer. Three rounds of nested PCR, following a modified ARM-PCR protocol, produced the TCRbeta library. From the multiplex PCR reads, TCRdb called clonotypes with MiXCR, one entry per CDR3 protein. The sample has about 110,000 distinct CDR3 sequences; roughly three fifths are singletons. This sample's RNA came from whole unsorted tissue. The normal lung tissue was taken more than 3 cm from the tumor edge. Specimen: distant non-tumor lung tissue. The origin of the receptors is a man aged 55-75 years with non-small cell lung cancer.

This clonotype occurred a few times. The junction and the germline gene differ at one end; a read error may be behind it. The chain joins TRBV6-1 to TRBJ2-1; 8 nucleotides match TRBD1. The V gene's germline CDR1 is MNHNS and CDR2 SASEGT. The CDR3 contains 15 residues. The CDR3 region has the DNA TGTGCCAGCAGTGAACAGGGGGCAACCTACAATGAGCAGCTCTTC. Its protein product is CASSEQGATYNEQLF.

This clonotype was picked up many times. This chain joins TRBV5-1 and TRBJ2-1; D ambiguous. CDR3 size: 13 residues. Trimming removed 0 bases from V and 8 bases from J, with 9 bases in between. The germline V gene encodes CDR1 SGHRS and CDR2 YFSETQ. This CDR3 is CASSLVGFDEQFF. In nucleotides, the CDR3 is TGCGCCAGCAGCTTGGTGGGTTTCGATGAGCAGTTCTTC.

A remark on this clonotype: Mismatch with germline at one junction end may stem from a read error. CDR3 in amino acids: CASSQDRVFTNTGELFF. For the CDR3, the DNA is TGTGCCAGCAGTCAAGATAGGGTATTTACGAACACCGGGGAGCTGTTTTTT. This rearrangement joins TRBV4-2 to TRBJ2-2; D unresolved. The length of the CDR3 is 17 residues. Germline V gene sequence: CDR1 LGHNA, CDR2 YNFKEQ.

This clonotype has a count of ten or more. The chain has TRBV20-1 and TRBJ2-1, with TRBD2 identical over 9 bases. The V gene's germline CDR1 is DFQATT and CDR2 SNEGSKA (reference sequence). V shed 4 bases, J shed 3 bases, and the junction held 19 bases outside the gene matches. The CDR3 has 19 residues. Written as DNA, the CDR3 is TGCAGTGCTACCACTCCGGGACTAGCCGACTCTGTACACTACAATGAGCAGTTCTTC. It yields the protein CSATTPGLADSVHYNEQFF.

As concerns this clonotype: The junction shows a germline mismatch at one end, possibly a read error. The chain employs TRBV4-3 and TRBJ2-1, with 10 bases matching TRBD2. Germline lookup yields CDR1 LGHNA and CDR2 YSLEER. There are 19 residues in the CDR3. The CDR3 DNA sequence: TGCGCCAGTAGCCACGGCTACCCCTTAGCGGGAGGCTCGAAGAATGAGCAGTTCTTC. Its translation: CASSHGYPLAGGSKNEQFF.

As for this clonotype: This may be a read error: a much more frequent sequence differs by one nucleotide. The V call is TRBV6-1, the J call TRBJ1-1; TRBD1 is a possible D gene (6 bases). The CDR3 contains 13 residues. The germline gives CDR1 MNHNS, CDR2 SASEGT. V lost 9 bases and J lost 3, with 14 bases in between. The DNA for the CDR3 is TGTGCCAGAAGGAGGGACACCTACACTGAAGCTTTCTTT. Protein product: CARRRDTYTEAFF.

This chain joins TRBV12-3 or TRBV12-4 and TRBJ1-1; D is ambiguous. V lost 9 bases and J 5 bases, leaving 10 bases between the germline ends. The CDR3 sequence is 11 residues long. Here the CDR3 reads CARSLGTEAFF. The CDR3 DNA is TGTGCCAGAAGCTTGGGAACTGAAGCTTTCTTT.

This clonotype was seen more than once but under ten times. Relative to the germline gene, one junction end is altered; a read error may explain this. The rearrangement links TRBV11-2 to TRBJ2-1; 10 nucleotides match TRBD2. Germline lookup yields CDR1 SGHAT and CDR2 FQNNGV. The CDR3 spans 14 residues. In nucleotides, the CDR3 is TGTGCCAGCGGCTTAGCGGGAGGCCACAATGAGAAGTTCTTC. Its protein product is CASGLAGGHNEKFF.

Turning to this clonotype: In this CDR3 the conserved last residue, phenylalanine or tryptophan, is missing, so a read error is likely. The chain combines TRBV6-1 with TRBJ1-4, with 7 bases fitting TRBD1. The CDR3 loop spans 15 amino acids. The V gene end was trimmed by 6 bases and the J gene end by 8 bases; junction bases not matched to a gene: 12. The germline gives CDR1 MNHNS, CDR2 SASEGT. The CDR3 DNA reads TGTGCCAGCAGGGGGGCCGGGACAGCGCCCGAAAAACTGTTTTCT. Encoded protein: CASRGAGTAPEKLFS.

The chain links TRBV5-6 to TRBJ2-3; the D gene is possibly TRBD2 (5 bases). Germline CDR1 and CDR2: SGHDT and YYEEEE. The CDR3 runs to 14 residues. Trimming pared 2 bases from V and 3 bases from J, leaving 10 bases between. The chain's CDR3 is CASSFVGITDTQYF. CDR3 in DNA: TGTGCCAGCAGCTTTGTCGGGATTACAGATACGCAGTATTTT.

In its sample, this clonotype was seen a few times. A much more abundant neighbour one base away suggests this may be a read error. This chain connects TRBV5-4 to TRBJ2-7; TRBD2 agrees at 12 bases. Germline CDR1 is SGHNT and CDR2 is YYREEE (reference sequence). The CDR3 runs 15 residues. J lost 4 bases, V lost 5 bases, and 7 bases had no gene match. CDR3 DNA sequence: TGTGCCAGCAGTGCGACTAGCGGGAGATGTTACGAGCAGTACTTC. It encodes CASSATSGRCYEQYF. The full variable domain, its missing parts supplied by reference TRBV5-4 and TRBJ2-7, is ETGVTQSPTHLIKTRGQQVTLRCSSQSGHNTVSWYQQALGQGPQFIFQYYREEENGRGNFPPRFSGLQFPNYSSELNVNALELDDSALYLCASSATSGRCYEQYFGPGTRLTVT.

This clonotype was seen repeatedly, ten times or more. In DNA form, the CDR3 reads TGCAGTGCCGGGGGTCAGTCCGAAGAGACCCAGTACTTC. Its translation is CSAGGQSEETQYF. The chain employs TRBV20-1 and TRBJ2-5; the D gene is possibly TRBD2 (6 bases). The germline V gene has CDR1 DFQATT and CDR2 SNEGSKA (reference sequence). V gave up 6 bases and J gave up 3 bases, with 14 bases separating them. The CDR3 spans 13 residues.